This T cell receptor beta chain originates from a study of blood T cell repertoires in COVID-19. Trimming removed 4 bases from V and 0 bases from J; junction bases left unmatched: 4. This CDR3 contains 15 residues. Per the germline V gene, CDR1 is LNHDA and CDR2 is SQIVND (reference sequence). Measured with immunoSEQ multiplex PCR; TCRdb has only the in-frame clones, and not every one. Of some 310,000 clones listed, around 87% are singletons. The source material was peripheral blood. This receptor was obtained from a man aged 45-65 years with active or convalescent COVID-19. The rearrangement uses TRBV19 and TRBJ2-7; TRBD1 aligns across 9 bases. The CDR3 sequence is CASSRGQGDSYEQYF. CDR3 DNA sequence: TGTGCCAGTAGTAGGGGACAGGGTGACTCCTACGAGCAGTACTTC.